A selection of T cell receptor beta chains follows, all from one sample in a study of cytomegalovirus exposure and HLA in healthy donors. Produced via immunoSEQ multiplex PCR; TCRdb's table is partial and in-frame only. This sample has about 200,000 clones, with roughly 70% found just once. Sequencing was carried out using PBMCs. These TCRs come from a man aged 40-50 years in good health and CMV-seropositive. Each CDR3 is given with its conserved first and last residue. D genes are given only for firm matches. Some rows have no size entry. The others give once, few or many, or a class for an expanded clone.

clone_size d_call j_call v_call cdr3_nt cdr3_aa
NA NA TRBJ2-1 TRBV13 TGTGCCAGCAGCCTTTTTGACCGGGACTACAATGAGCAGTTCTTC CASSLFDRDYNEQFF
few TRBD1 TRBJ1-5 TRBV27 TGTGCCAGCAGTTTAAACAGGGGTGGCAATCAGCCCCAGCATTTT CASSLNRGGNQPQHF
NA TRBD1 TRBJ1-1 TRBV28 TGTGCCAGCAGTATCCTACAGGGAACAGGGGATAGGGCTTTCTTT CASSILQGTGDRAFF
NA NA TRBJ2-3 TRBV11-3 TGTGCCAGCAGCCGACAGTCAGATACGCAGTATTTT CASSRQSDTQYF
NA TRBD1 TRBJ1-2 TRBV2 TGTGCCAGCAGTGAAGGGACAGGCTTTACTGCTAACTATGGCTACACCTTC CASSEGTGFTANYGYTF
NA TRBD1 TRBJ1-2 TRBV18 TGTGCCAGCTCACCCTCGACAGGGGATTACTATGGGCTAACCTTC CASSPSTGDYYGLTF
once TRBD1 TRBJ1-1 TRBV7-9 TGTGCCAGCAGCTTATTAGGACAGGGGAACACTGAAGCTTTCTTT CASSLLGQGNTEAFF
few TRBD1 TRBJ2-7 TRBV27 TGTGCCAGCAGTTTACATAGACAGGGGGGTTCCTACGAGCAGTACTTC CASSLHRQGGSYEQYF
NA TRBD1 TRBJ2-7 TRBV19 TGTGCCAGTAGCCTTGGACAGGGGAAATACGAGCAGTACTTC CASSLGQGKYEQYF
NA NA TRBJ1-2 TRBV4-1 TGCGCCAGCAGCCAAGACGTCCAGGCCTATGGCTACACCTTC CASSQDVQAYGYTF
few TRBD1 TRBJ2-5 TRBV7-9 TGTGCCAGCAGCCTGACAGGGCCGCAAGAGACCCAGTACTTC CASSLTGPQETQYF
NA NA TRBJ2-7 TRBV7-9 TGTGCCAGCAGCATTGACACCTACGAGCAGTACTTC CASSIDTYEQYF
once NA TRBJ1-1 TRBV19 TGTGCCAGTCACAGGAGAGGATGTGAAGCTTTCTTT CASHRRGCEAFF
few NA TRBJ2-7 TRBV14 TGTGCCAGCAGCCATGGGGCTTTCTCCTACGAGCAGTACTTC CASSHGAFSYEQYF
NA NA TRBJ1-1 TRBV6-5 TGTGCCAGCAGTTACTCGGCGGGGGAGGATCTATTGGAAGCTTTCTTT CASSYSAGEDLLEAFF
few TRBD1 TRBJ1-4 TRBV5-6 TGTGCCAGCAGCTCTTCACAGGGGGGGGAAAAACTGTTTTTT CASSSSQGGEKLFF
NA NA TRBJ1-5 TRBV7-8 TGTGCCAGCAGCGAGGGGGGGTATCAGCCCCAGCATTTT CASSEGGYQPQHF
NA TRBD1 TRBJ1-2 TRBV6-1 TGTGCCAGCATTCACGACAGGGGTGACTATGGCTACACCTTC CASIHDRGDYGYTF
NA NA TRBJ2-7 TRBV18 TGTGCCAGCTCAGCCGGGACACTAGGCTACGAGCAGTACTTC CASSAGTLGYEQYF
NA NA TRBJ2-7 TRBV5-6 TGTGCCAGCAGCTGGAGGGCTACGAAGGTGGACGAGCAGTACTTC CASSWRATKVDEQYF
NA NA TRBJ2-3 TRBV5-4 TGTGCCATCTCTAGCACAGATACGCAGTATTTT CAISSTDTQYF
few NA TRBJ2-3 TRBV7-9 TGTGCCAGCAGCTTAGCGGGCGGTGGGGCGGATACGCAGTATTTT CASSLAGGGADTQYF
few TRBD1 TRBJ2-7 TRBV11-3 TGTGCCAGCAACTTCTTCGGGACAGGTTCCCACGAGCAGTACTTC CASNFFGTGSHEQYF
NA NA TRBJ2-1 TRBV7-2 TGTGCCAGCAGCTTAGCGCTCAGGCGGGACAATGAGCAGTTCTTC CASSLALRRDNEQFF
NA NA TRBJ1-6 TRBV15 TGTGCCACCAGACCCCGGTCAGGGGCACAGTCACCCCTCCACTTT CATRPRSGAQSPLHF
NA NA TRBJ1-6 TRBV9 TGTGCCAGCAGCTCCACTTTACTAAGCTCCTATAATTCACCCCTCCACTTT CASSSTLLSSYNSPLHF
NA TRBD1 TRBJ1-3 TRBV13 TGTGCCAGCAGCTCTGGGACAGTGGGTAACACCATATATTTT CASSSGTVGNTIYF
NA TRBD1 TRBJ1-4 TRBV28 TGTGCCAGCAGAACCGGGACAGTCTTTGGGGAACTGTTTTTT CASRTGTVFGELFF
NA TRBD1 TRBJ2-7 TRBV25-1 TGTGCCAGCAGTGCCGGGACAGGAGTTTTCTACGAGCAGTACTTC CASSAGTGVFYEQYF
few NA TRBJ1-2 TRBV14 TGTGCCAGCAGCCAAGATCGGAGGGGCAGGGAATTCTATGGCTACACCTTC CASSQDRRGREFYGYTF
NA TRBD1 TRBJ1-6 TRBV10-3 TGTGCCACCCAGGGGGCGGCCAATAATTCACCCCTCCACTTT CATQGAANNSPLHF
few NA TRBJ2-1 TRBV7-7 TGTGCCAGCAGCCCGGAGGACGGGCCCTACAATGAGCAGTTCTTC CASSPEDGPYNEQFF
NA NA TRBJ2-7 TRBV6-5 TGTGCCAGCAGTTACTCGACTGGGTTGAACGAGCAGTACTTC CASSYSTGLNEQYF